This is a list of T cell receptor beta chains from one sample in a study of beta chain features in type 1 diabetes. Method: immunoSEQ multiplex PCR; TCRdb's copy keeps in-frame clones and lacks some. The sample has 45,000 to 65,000 clones, around 53% seen once. The source material was Tregs from blood. The receptors come from a woman in her forties with type 1 diabetes. Each CDR3 is given with its conserved first and last residue. The D gene is left open where the match is weak. Clone size is stated in some rows and not others, as once, few, many or a class when expanded.

d_call	v_call	j_call	clone_size	cdr3_nt	cdr3_aa
-	TRBV5-1	TRBJ2-1	-	TGCGCCAGCAGCTTGGGCCAGGGCGACCTCAATGAGCAGTTCTTC	CASSLGQGDLNEQFF
-	TRBV27	TRBJ1-2	once	TGTGCCAGCAGTTCGAGGAGCCCCCCATCAAGGAATGGCTACACCTTC	CASSSRSPPSRNGYTF
TRBD1	TRBV29-1	TRBJ2-7	-	TGCAGCGTTGGGACAGGGGCCCTTCACCGCTACGAGCAGTACTTC	CSVGTGALHRYEQYF
-	TRBV7-2	TRBJ1-3	many	TGTGCCAGCAGCTTAGAGGCGGGGTCTGGAAACACCATATATTTT	CASSLEAGSGNTIYF
TRBD1	TRBV28	TRBJ2-7	-	TGTGCCAGCACCTTCAGAGGGACAGGGGGGATTAAGTACTTC	CASTFRGTGGIKYF
TRBD2	TRBV27	TRBJ2-3	-	TGTGCCAGCAGTTTAGCGGGAGGGCGGACAGATACGCAGTATTTT	CASSLAGGRTDTQYF
-	TRBV5-1	TRBJ2-1	few	TGCGCCAGCAGCTTGATGGGGGGGCTCGACAATGAGCAGTTCTTC	CASSLMGGLDNEQFF
-	TRBV27	TRBJ2-2	-	TGTGCCAGCAGTTTACGGGCGGGGGCGAGCACCGGGGAGCTGTTTTTT	CASSLRAGASTGELFF
TRBD2	TRBV7-8	TRBJ2-7	-	TGTGCCAGCAGCCCGGGACTAGCGATATCCTACGAGCAGTACTTC	CASSPGLAISYEQYF
TRBD1	TRBV6-6	TRBJ1-2	few	TGTGCCAGCAGTTTCTCTGACAGGGGGGATGGCTACACCTTC	CASSFSDRGDGYTF
TRBD2	TRBV5-5	TRBJ2-4	-	TGTGCCAGCAGCCCCCCTGGACTAGCGGGGGGTAAAAACATTCAGTACTTC	CASSPPGLAGGKNIQYF
TRBD2	TRBV7-2	TRBJ2-5	few	TGTGCCAGCAGCTTTTGGAGCGGGGGGGCCGAGACCCAGTACTTC	CASSFWSGGAETQYF
-	TRBV29-1	TRBJ2-5	-	TGCAGCGTTGGGGGGGTTTTCCAAGAGACCCAGTACTTC	CSVGGVFQETQYF
-	TRBV29-1	TRBJ2-5	once	TGCAGCGTGGGGGGTGGGGGGACCCAGTACTTC	CSVGGGGTQYF
TRBD2	TRBV5-1	TRBJ2-7	-	TGCGCCAGTTCGCAGGCTAGCGGGACGATCTACGAGCAGTACTTC	CASSQASGTIYEQYF
-	TRBV4-1	TRBJ1-2	-	TGCGCCAGCAGCCAGACCGAGCGGGGGTCCCGCGACGGCGTCTACACCTTC	CASSQTERGSRDGVYTF
TRBD2	TRBV28	TRBJ2-3	-	TGTGCCAGCAGTTTCTGGGGGAGGGCCGCAGATACGCAGTATTTT	CASSFWGRAADTQYF
-	TRBV5-1	TRBJ1-6	-	TGCGCCAGCAGCTTGAGCGGGTACGAGTCACCCCTCCACTTT	CASSLSGYESPLHF
-	TRBV4-3	TRBJ1-3	few	TGCGCCAGCAGCCAAGGTAGAAACACCATATATTTT	CASSQGRNTIYF
TRBD1	TRBV7-9	TRBJ2-7	-	TGTGCCAGCAGCTTAAGACAGGGGGTCGACGAGCAGTACTTC	CASSLRQGVDEQYF
TRBD1	TRBV6-5	TRBJ1-1	-	TGTGGGACAGGGGGTCCTAGGACTGAAGCTTTCTTT	CGTGGPRTEAFF
-	TRBV10-3	TRBJ1-3	-	TGTGCCATCAGTGAGCCGAAGGCAAGGGCGGGAGGAAACACCATATATTTT	CAISEPKARAGGNTIYF
TRBD1	TRBV4-3	TRBJ2-1	-	TGCGCCAGCAGCCGACTGGGACAGGGAGACAATGAGCAGTTCTTC	CASSRLGQGDNEQFF
-	TRBV28	TRBJ2-3	-	TGTGCCAGCAGTCCGGGACTGTCAGATACGCAGTATTTT	CASSPGLSDTQYF
-	TRBV18	TRBJ1-5	-	TGTGCCAGCTCTCTAGACAGTAGCAATCAGCCCCAGCATTTT	CASSLDSSNQPQHF
-	TRBV7-9	TRBJ1-1	-	TGTGCCAGCAGCCCCCCGAGGACTGAAGCTTTCTTT	CASSPPRTEAFF
-	TRBV27	TRBJ2-7	few	TGTGCCAGCAGTTTAGATGGGGGGGACACCTACGAGCAGTACTTC	CASSLDGGDTYEQYF
TRBD1	TRBV5-5	TRBJ2-7	-	TGTGCCAGCAGCTTGGGGGGACAGGGAATATCCTACGAGCAGTACTTC	CASSLGGQGISYEQYF
TRBD2	TRBV7-8	TRBJ2-1	-	TGTGCCAGCAGCTTCACTAGCGGGGGGGCTTTCTACAATGAGCAGTTCTTC	CASSFTSGGAFYNEQFF
-	TRBV5-1	TRBJ1-4	once	TGCGCCAGCGGCCCCTCGGGACACGAGGCTGAAAAACTGTTTTTT	CASGPSGHEAEKLFF
-	TRBV9	TRBJ1-1	-	TGTGCCAGCAGCGTAGGCGGTCCGGGGGGAGCTTTCTTT	CASSVGGPGGAFF
-	TRBV7-3	TRBJ2-1	medium-sized	TGTGCCAGCAAACAGGGCCAGGGCCAGGTTGGTGAGCAGTTCTTC	CASKQGQGQVGEQFF
TRBD1	TRBV5-1	TRBJ2-7	few	TGCGCCAGCAGCTTGGATGGACAGGGCTATCGGGAGCAGTACTTC	CASSLDGQGYREQYF
TRBD2	TRBV6-5	TRBJ2-3	-	TGTGCCAGCAGTTACGCGGGAGGGACCACAGATACGCAGTATTTT	CASSYAGGTTDTQYF
-	TRBV7-2	TRBJ1-1	few	TGTGCCAGCAGCTTCCAGGGAAGGATGAACACTGAAGCTTTCTTT	CASSFQGRMNTEAFF
TRBD1	TRBV13	TRBJ1-1	-	TGTGCCAGCAGCCTAAACAGGGGAGGCACTGAAGCTTTCTTT	CASSLNRGGTEAFF
-	TRBV19	TRBJ1-5	few	TGTGCCAGTAGCCCAGACCCCAGGGTCGTGTGGCCCCAGCATTTT	CASSPDPRVVWPQHF
-	TRBV2	TRBJ1-2	-	TGTGCCAGCAGCACGGACAGCTACTATGGCTACACCTTC	CASSTDSYYGYTF